Below are 23 T cell receptor beta chains sequenced from a single sample in a study of T-cell reconstitution after alpha-beta-depleted transplantation in children. Molecular barcoding with unique molecular identifiers was used for the TCRbeta library. TCRdb independently ran MiXCR on the PCR reads; one entry per CDR3 protein. The profile covers hundreds of thousands of distinct CDR3 sequences, with roughly 13% appearing a single time and 0.65% to 0.9% taken by the ten largest. Sample: PBMCs, taken before TCRalphabeta/CD19-depleted stem cell transplant. The receptor source for this set is a girl aged 2-10 years with congenital amegakaryocytic thrombocytopenia, due to receive a stem cell transplant.

This clonotype was detected ten times or more. The V and J genes are TRBV9 and TRBJ1-2; tentatively, D is TRBD1 (5 bases). The germline V gene encodes CDR1 SGDLS and CDR2 YYNGEE. The CDR3 spans 14 residues. With 3 bases removed from V and 7 bases from J, the gap between germline ends came to 16 bases. CDR3 amino acids: CASSESGTAGGYTF. The CDR3 region has the DNA TGTGCCAGCAGCGAGTCCGGGACGGCGGGTGGCTACACCTTC.

This clonotype was counted once. The chain recombines TRBV29-1 with TRBJ1-1, with D perhaps matching TRBD1 (6 bases). The CDR3 extends over 13 amino acids. V was shortened by 6 bases and J by 6 bases, with 17 bases between the two germline ends. Germline V CDR1 and CDR2: SQVTM, ANQGSEA. The CDR3 reads CSVYRDLDAEAFF. Written as DNA, the CDR3 is TGCAGCGTATACAGGGACCTTGACGCTGAAGCTTTCTTT.

This clonotype was recorded a few times. This chain joins TRBV28 and TRBJ2-7, with 13 bases matching TRBD2. V lost 8 bases, J lost 5 bases, and 6 bases stayed unmatched. This CDR3 region has 14 residues. Germline loops: CDR1 MDHEN, CDR2 SYDVKM. CDR3 nucleotide sequence: TGTGCCAGCCGGACTAGCGGGAGATTCAACGAGCAGTACTTC. It translates to CASRTSGRFNEQYF.

Regarding this clonotype: Being one base from a much bigger clone, this may be a read error. V is TRBV24-1 and J is TRBJ2-3; 7 bases match TRBD2. The CDR3 totals 18 residues. Trimming at V came to 0 bases and at J to 2 bases, leaving 10 bases not matched to a gene. CDR1 is KGHDR, CDR2 SFDVKD, per germline. CDR3 coding DNA: TGTGCCACCAGTGATTTGCGCGTTGCGGGAGCGGACACAGATACGCAGTATTTT. It specifies CATSDLRVAGADTDTQYF.

This clonotype was picked up many times. The CDR3: CASSQGAGFQSEQYF. For the CDR3, the DNA is TGTGCCAGCAGCCAAGGTGCCGGGTTCCAGAGCGAGCAGTACTTC. This chain joins TRBV3-1 and TRBJ2-7; D not certain. The V end lost 1 base, the J end lost 6 bases, and 16 bases lay between the germline ends. In germline, CDR1 is LGHDT, CDR2 YNNKEL (reference sequence). This CDR3 comprises 15 residues.

This clonotype appeared a few times. J is TRBJ2-7 and V is TRBV20-1; 9 nucleotides match TRBD1. CDR3 length: 18 residues. The germline V gene has CDR1 DFQATT and CDR2 SNEGSKA (reference sequence). V gave up 0 bases and J gave up 3 bases; unmatched junction bases: 15. The CDR3 DNA is TGCAGTGCTAGAGATCCCCTCCTCCGGGACAGGGCCGTCTACGAGCAGTACTTC. It codes for CSARDPLLRDRAVYEQYF.

This clonotype was picked up many times. J is TRBJ2-4 and V is TRBV7-8, with no clear D. The germline gives CDR1 SGHVS, CDR2 FQNEAQ. The CDR3 totals 11 residues. V was shortened by 1 base and J by 9 bases, with 4 bases between the two germline ends. CDR3 DNA sequence: TGTGCCAGCAGCTTAGGGGTCATTCAGTACTTC. Translating gives CASSLGVIQYF.

The chain joins TRBV3-1 to TRBJ2-2, with TRBD2 matching 8 bases. Trimming removed 8 bases from V and 4 bases from J; junction bases left unmatched: 12. The CDR3 runs 16 residues. Germline V gives CDR1 LGHDT, CDR2 YNNKEL (reference sequence). The CDR3 region is CASSTSGTAATGELFF. Here the CDR3 DNA reads TGTGCCAGCTCAACTAGCGGAACCGCGGCCACCGGGGAGCTGTTTTTT.

A note on this clonotype: A clone one base away is much larger, so this may be a read error. The V gene is TRBV20-1, the J gene TRBJ1-1, with no clear D. In germline, CDR1 is DFQATT, CDR2 SNEGSKA (reference sequence). The CDR3 consists of 13 residues. CDR3 DNA: TGCAGTGCTAGTCGGGGAGCCAACACTGAATCTTTCTTT. This translates into CSASRGANTESFF.

In its sample, this clonotype was seen many times. V is TRBV27 and J is TRBJ2-7; the match to TRBD2 covers 10 bases. The germline gives CDR1 MNHEY, CDR2 SMNVEV (reference sequence). The CDR3 totals 15 residues. With V trimmed by 3 bases and J by 6 bases, 8 bases remained unmatched. The CDR3 region is CASSFSGLAIREQYF. The CDR3 DNA sequence: TGTGCCAGCAGTTTTTCGGGACTAGCGATACGCGAGCAGTACTTC.

This clonotype was counted ten times or more. The chain uses TRBV20-1 and TRBJ2-1, with 9 nucleotides matching TRBD2. V dropped 3 bases and J dropped 7; count of bases not matched to a gene: 13. Per germline, CDR1 DFQATT and CDR2 SNEGSKA (reference sequence). There are 16 residues in the CDR3. The DNA of the CDR3 is TGCAGTGCTAGCCCCGTGGCTAGCGGGATTTGGAATGAGCAGTTCTTC. Its translation is CSASPVASGIWNEQFF.

CDR3 protein: CAMGPPRWDRGDGNGYTF. CDR3 bases: TGTGCCATGGGCCCCCCCCGCTGGGACAGGGGGGATGGAAATGGCTACACCTTC. The chain couples TRBV4-2 to TRBJ1-2; 11 positions agree with TRBD1. Germline-derived CDR1 and CDR2 are LGHNA and YNFKEQ. V was clipped by 10 bases and J by 6 bases; unmatched bases: 22. This CDR3 comprises 18 residues.

This clonotype was counted many times. This chain connects TRBV20-1 to TRBJ2-1, with 12 positions matching TRBD2. CDR3 length equals 13 residues. Unmatched junction bases numbered 1, after V lost 3 bases and J lost 7 bases. Germline CDR1 and CDR2: DFQATT and SNEGSKA (reference sequence). CDR3 protein: CSARTSGSNEQFF. The CDR3 DNA reads as TGCAGTGCTAGGACTAGCGGGAGTAATGAGCAGTTCTTC.

The J gene is TRBJ1-2, the V gene TRBV7-1; D unresolved. TRBV7-1 is recorded as an ORF, its role being uncertain. This CDR3 comprises 12 residues. V gave up 3 bases and J gave up 7 bases, with 9 bases separating them. As DNA, the CDR3 is TGTGCCAGCAGCTCCACAGCTGGTGGCTACACCTTC. This encodes CASSSTAGGYTF.

In this sample, this clonotype turned up many times. The chain employs TRBV10-2 and TRBJ1-5, with a possible D match to TRBD1 (6 bases). Between the trimmed V and J ends, which lost 0 bases and 7 bases, there was a span of 13 bases. This CDR3 region has 15 residues. Germline values: CDR1 WSHSY, CDR2 SAAADI. The CDR3 DNA reads TGCGCCAGCAGTGAGTCAACAGGGTACGGGCAGCCCCAGCATTTT. Amino acids: CASSESTGYGQPQHF.

This clonotype came up many times. The chain carries TRBV15 and TRBJ2-4; 9 positions match TRBD2. The germline V gene has CDR1 LNHNV and CDR2 YYDKDF (reference sequence). J was trimmed by 6 bases and V by 9 bases; bases with no gene match: 6. This CDR3 spans 13 amino acids. The CDR3 sequence: CATLAGYGNIQYF. The CDR3 nucleotides read TGTGCCACGCTAGCGGGATACGGAAACATTCAGTACTTC.

On this clonotype: One end of the junction fails to match germline, which may point to a read error. This chain joins TRBV12-3 or TRBV12-4 and TRBJ2-1; TRBD2 matches at 9 bases. The CDR3 contains 15 residues. The CDR3 protein is CATSLGGLARNEQFF. CDR3 in DNA: TGTGCCACCAGTTTAGGGGGACTAGCCCGCAATGAGCAGTTCTTC.

V usage is TRBV15 and J usage is TRBJ2-2; 8 bases are shared with TRBD2. Unmatched junction bases numbered 12, after V lost 0 bases and J lost 9 bases. CDR3 length equals 17 residues. CDR1 and CDR2 from the germline V gene are LNHNV and YYDKDF (reference sequence). Here the CDR3 reads CATSRDWGSGVDRELFF. The CDR3 DNA is TGTGCCACCAGCAGAGATTGGGGTAGCGGGGTCGATCGGGAGCTGTTTTTT. Full variable domain (rest looked up from reference TRBV15 and TRBJ2-2): DAMVIQNPRYQVTQFGKPVTLSCSQTLNHNVMYWYQQKSSQAPKLLFHYYDKDFNNEADTPDNFQSRRPNTSFCFLDIRSPGLGDTAMYLCATSRDWGSGVDRELFFGEGSRLTVL.

V gene TRBV7-3 combines with J gene TRBJ1-2; no reliable D call. The CDR3 extends over 13 amino acids. V lost 3 bases and J lost 0, with 5 bases in between. Germline V gives CDR1 SGHTA, CDR2 FQGTGA. DNA of the CDR3: TGTGCCAGCAGCTTCGAGCCTAACTATGGCTACACCTTC. Translating it yields CASSFEPNYGYTF.

This clonotype was found a few times. The chain uses TRBV5-1 and TRBJ2-6; D is perhaps TRBD2 (7 bases). V gave up 4 bases and J gave up 0 bases, with 20 bases separating them. The CDR3 covers 19 residues. Germline V gives CDR1 SGHRS, CDR2 YFSETQ. This chain's CDR3 is CASSNLRGGGYSGANVLTF. The CDR3 region has the DNA TGCGCCAGCAGCAACCTCCGGGGAGGGGGATACTCTGGGGCCAACGTCCTGACTTTC.

V gene TRBV25-1 combines with J gene TRBJ2-3; D is undetermined. V lost 3 bases and J lost 4, with 20 bases in between. This CDR3 contains 17 residues. The germline V gene encodes CDR1 MGHDK and CDR2 SYGVNS. CDR3 DNA sequence: TGTGCCAGCAGTGACCTCAACAGTGGGCCGATACCAGATACGCAGTATTTT. Residues: CASSDLNSGPIPDTQYF. The entire variable domain, with the rest obtained from reference TRBV25-1 and TRBJ2-3, is as follows: EADIYQTPRYLVIGTGKKITLECSQTMGHDKMYWYQQDPGMELHLIHYSYGVNSTEKGDLSSESTVSRIRTEHFPLTLESARPSHTSQYLCASSDLNSGPIPDTQYFGPGTRLTVL.

This clonotype was picked up many times. V usage is TRBV5-1 and J usage is TRBJ2-3; either TRBD1 or TRBD2 may supply D (5 bases each). The V and J ends lost 4 bases and 2 bases respectively, with 11 bases between them. CDR3 size: 14 residues. Germline V gene lookup returns CDR1 SGHRS and CDR2 YFSETQ. The CDR3 sequence: CASSIGDPTDTQYF. Here the CDR3 DNA reads TGCGCCAGCAGCATAGGGGACCCCACAGATACGCAGTATTTT.

The chain joins TRBV5-5 to TRBJ1-3; D not certain. Germline assignment: CDR1 SGHKS and CDR2 YYEKEE (reference sequence). The CDR3 spans 15 residues. V was shortened by 5 bases and J by 0 bases, with 12 bases between the two germline ends. Here the CDR3 reads CASSFGSSSGNTIYF. CDR3 DNA sequence: TGTGCCAGCAGTTTTGGCTCCTCCTCTGGAAACACCATATATTTT.